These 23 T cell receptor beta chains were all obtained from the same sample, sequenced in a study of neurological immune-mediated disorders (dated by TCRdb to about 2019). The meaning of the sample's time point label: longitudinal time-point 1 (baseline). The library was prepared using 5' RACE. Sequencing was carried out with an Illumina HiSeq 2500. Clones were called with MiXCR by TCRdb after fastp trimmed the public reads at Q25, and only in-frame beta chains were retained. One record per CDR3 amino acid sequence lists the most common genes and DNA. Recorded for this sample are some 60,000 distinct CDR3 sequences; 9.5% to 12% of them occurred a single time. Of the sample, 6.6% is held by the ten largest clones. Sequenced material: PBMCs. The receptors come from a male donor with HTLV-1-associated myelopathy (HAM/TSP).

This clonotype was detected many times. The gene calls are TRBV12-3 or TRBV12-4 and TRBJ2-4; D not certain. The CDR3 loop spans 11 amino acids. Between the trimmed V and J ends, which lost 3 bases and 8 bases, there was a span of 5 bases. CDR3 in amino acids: CASSLKDIQYF. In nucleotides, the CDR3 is TGTGCCAGCAGTTTGAAGGACATTCAGTACTTC.

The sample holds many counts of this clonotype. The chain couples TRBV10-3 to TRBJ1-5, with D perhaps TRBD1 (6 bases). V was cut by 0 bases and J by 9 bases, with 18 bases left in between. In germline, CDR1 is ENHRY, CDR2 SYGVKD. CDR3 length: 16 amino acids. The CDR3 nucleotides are TGTGCCATCAGTGAGTCTAAGGGGGGCAGCGGATCGCCCCAGCATTTT. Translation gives CAISESKGGSGSPQHF.

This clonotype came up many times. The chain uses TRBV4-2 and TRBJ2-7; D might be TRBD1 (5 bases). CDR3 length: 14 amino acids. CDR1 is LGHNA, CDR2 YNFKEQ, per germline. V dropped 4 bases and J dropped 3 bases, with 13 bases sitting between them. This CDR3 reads CASSPSQGYYEQYF. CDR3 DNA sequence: TGTGCCAGCAGCCCCTCCCAGGGATACTACGAGCAGTACTTC.

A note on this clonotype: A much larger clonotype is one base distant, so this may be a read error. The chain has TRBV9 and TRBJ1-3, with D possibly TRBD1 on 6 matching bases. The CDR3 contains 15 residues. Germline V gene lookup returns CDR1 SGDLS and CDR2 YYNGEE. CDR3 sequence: CASSGGHGSWNTICF. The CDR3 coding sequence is TGTGCCAGCAGCGGGGGACACGGGAGTTGGAACACCATATGTTTT. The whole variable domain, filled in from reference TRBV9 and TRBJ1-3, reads DSGVTQTPKHLITATGQRVTLRCSPRSGDLSVYWYQQSLDQGLQFLIQYYNGEERAKGNILERFSAQQFPDLHSELNLSSLELGDSALYFCASSGGHGSWNTICFGEGSWLTVV.

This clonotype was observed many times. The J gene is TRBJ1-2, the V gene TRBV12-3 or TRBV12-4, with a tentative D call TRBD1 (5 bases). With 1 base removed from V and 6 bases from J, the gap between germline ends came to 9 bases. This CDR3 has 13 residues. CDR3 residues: CASSLGAGNGYTF. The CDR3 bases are TGTGCCAGCAGTTTAGGGGCAGGGAATGGCTACACCTTC.

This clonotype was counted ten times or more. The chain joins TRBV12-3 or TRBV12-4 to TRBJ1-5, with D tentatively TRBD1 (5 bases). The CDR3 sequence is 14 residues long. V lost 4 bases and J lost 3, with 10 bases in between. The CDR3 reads CASSSWGVNQPQHF. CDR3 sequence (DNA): TGTGCCAGCAGTTCATGGGGGGTCAATCAGCCCCAGCATTTT.

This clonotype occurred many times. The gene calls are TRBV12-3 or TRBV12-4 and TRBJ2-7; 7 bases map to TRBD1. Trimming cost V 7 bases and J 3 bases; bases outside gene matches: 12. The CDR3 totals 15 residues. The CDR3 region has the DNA TGTGCCAGCACACCCGACAGGGAAGGGGTCTACGAGCAGTACTTC. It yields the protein CASTPDREGVYEQYF.

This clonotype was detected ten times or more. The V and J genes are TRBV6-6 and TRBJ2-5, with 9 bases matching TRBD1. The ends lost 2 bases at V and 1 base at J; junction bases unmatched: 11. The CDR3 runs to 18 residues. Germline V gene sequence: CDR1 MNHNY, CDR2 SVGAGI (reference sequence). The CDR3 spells CASSYGTGSTGPQETQYF. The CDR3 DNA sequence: TGTGCCAGCAGTTACGGGACAGGGTCAACTGGGCCCCAAGAGACCCAGTACTTC.

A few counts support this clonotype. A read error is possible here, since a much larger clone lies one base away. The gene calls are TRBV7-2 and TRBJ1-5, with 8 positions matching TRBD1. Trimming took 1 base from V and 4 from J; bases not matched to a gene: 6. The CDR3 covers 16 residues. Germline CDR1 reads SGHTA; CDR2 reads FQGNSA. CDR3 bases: TGTGCCAGCAGCTTAGTCGACAGGGGTTTAAATCAGCCCCAGCATTTT. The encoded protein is CASSLVDRGLNQPQHF.

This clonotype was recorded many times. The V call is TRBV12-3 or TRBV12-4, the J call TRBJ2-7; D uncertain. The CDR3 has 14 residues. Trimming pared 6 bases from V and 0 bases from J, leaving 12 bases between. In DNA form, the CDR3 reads TGTGCCAGCAGCCCGTCGGATCGCTCCTACGAGCAGTACTTC. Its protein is CASSPSDRSYEQYF.

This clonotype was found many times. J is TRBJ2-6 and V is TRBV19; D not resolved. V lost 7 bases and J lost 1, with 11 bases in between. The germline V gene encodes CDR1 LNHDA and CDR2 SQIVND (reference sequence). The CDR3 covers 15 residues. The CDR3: CASKKDNSGANVLTF. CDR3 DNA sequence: TGTGCCAGTAAAAAAGATAATTCTGGGGCCAACGTCCTGACTTTC.

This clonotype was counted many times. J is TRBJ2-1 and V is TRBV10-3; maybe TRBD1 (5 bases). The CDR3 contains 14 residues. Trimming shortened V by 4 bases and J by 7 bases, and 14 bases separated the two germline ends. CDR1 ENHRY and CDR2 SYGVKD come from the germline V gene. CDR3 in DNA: TGTGCCATCAGTGGCTTAAGGGGTCAGAATGAGCAGTTCTTC. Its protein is CAISGLRGQNEQFF.

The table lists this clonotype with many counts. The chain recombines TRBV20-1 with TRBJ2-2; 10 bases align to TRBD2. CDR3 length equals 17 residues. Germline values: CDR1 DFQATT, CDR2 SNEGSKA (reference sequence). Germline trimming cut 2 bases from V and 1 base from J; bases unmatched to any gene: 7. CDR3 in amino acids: CSARNLAGAWNTGELFF. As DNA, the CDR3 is TGCAGTGCTAGAAACCTAGCGGGGGCCTGGAACACCGGGGAGCTGTTTTTT.

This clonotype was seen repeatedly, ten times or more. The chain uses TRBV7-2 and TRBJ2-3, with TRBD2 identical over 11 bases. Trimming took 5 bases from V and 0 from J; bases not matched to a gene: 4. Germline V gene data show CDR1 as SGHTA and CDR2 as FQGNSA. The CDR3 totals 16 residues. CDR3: CASSPIAGGSTDTQYF. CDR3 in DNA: TGTGCCAGCAGCCCAATAGCGGGGGGGAGCACAGATACGCAGTATTTT.

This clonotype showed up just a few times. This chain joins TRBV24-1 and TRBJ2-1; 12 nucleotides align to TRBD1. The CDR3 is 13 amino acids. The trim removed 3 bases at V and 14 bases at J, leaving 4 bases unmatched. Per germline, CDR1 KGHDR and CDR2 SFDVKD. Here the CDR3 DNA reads TGTGCCACCAGTGATACCGGGACAGGGGGCAAGTTCTTC. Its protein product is CATSDTGTGGKFF.

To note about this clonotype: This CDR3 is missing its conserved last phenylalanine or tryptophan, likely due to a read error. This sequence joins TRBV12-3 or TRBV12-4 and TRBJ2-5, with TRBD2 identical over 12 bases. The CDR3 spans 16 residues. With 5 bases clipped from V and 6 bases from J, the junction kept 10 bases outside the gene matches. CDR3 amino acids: CASSSQLAGGRKTQYS. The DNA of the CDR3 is TGTGCCAGCAGTAGTCAGCTAGCGGGAGGGAGAAAGACCCAGTACTCC.

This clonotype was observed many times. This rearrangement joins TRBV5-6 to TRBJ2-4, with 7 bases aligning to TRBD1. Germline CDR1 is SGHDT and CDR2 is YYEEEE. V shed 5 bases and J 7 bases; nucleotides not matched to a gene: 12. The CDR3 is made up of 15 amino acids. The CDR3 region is CASSPGQTPRNIQYF. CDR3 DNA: TGTGCCAGCAGTCCGGGACAGACCCCCCGGAACATTCAGTACTTC.

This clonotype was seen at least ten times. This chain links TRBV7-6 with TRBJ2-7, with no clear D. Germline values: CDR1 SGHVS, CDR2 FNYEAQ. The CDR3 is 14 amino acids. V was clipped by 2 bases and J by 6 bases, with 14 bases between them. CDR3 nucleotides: TGTGCCAGCAGCTTATCTGGCAGTCCCGTCGAGCAGTACTTC. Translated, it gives CASSLSGSPVEQYF.

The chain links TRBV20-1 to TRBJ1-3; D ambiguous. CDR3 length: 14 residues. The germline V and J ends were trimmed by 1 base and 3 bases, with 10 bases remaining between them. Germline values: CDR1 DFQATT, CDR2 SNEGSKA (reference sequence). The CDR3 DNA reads TGCAGTGCTAGAGCCAGTCTAAGTGGAAACACCATATATTTT. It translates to CSARASLSGNTIYF.

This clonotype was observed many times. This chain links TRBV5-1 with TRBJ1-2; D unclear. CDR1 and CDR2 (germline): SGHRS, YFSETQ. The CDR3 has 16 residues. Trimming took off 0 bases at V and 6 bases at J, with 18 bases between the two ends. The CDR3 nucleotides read TGCGCCAGCAGCTTGGTTATATCTGCGGTACCGGATGGCTACACCTTC. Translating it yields CASSLVISAVPDGYTF.

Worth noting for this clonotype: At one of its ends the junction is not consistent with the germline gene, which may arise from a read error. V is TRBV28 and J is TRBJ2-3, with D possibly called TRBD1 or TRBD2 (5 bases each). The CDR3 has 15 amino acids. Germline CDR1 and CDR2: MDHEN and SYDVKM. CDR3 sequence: CASNGGLRSTYTQYF. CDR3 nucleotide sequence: TGTGCCAGCAATGGGGGTCTGAGATCCACATATACGCAGTATTTT.

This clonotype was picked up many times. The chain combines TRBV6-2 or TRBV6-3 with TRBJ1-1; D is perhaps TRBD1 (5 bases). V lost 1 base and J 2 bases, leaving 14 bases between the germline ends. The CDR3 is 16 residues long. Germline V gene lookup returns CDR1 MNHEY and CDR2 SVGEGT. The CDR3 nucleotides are TGTGCCAGCAGTTACTACCCCGGGACCATAAACACTGAAGCTTTCTTT. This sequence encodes CASSYYPGTINTEAFF.

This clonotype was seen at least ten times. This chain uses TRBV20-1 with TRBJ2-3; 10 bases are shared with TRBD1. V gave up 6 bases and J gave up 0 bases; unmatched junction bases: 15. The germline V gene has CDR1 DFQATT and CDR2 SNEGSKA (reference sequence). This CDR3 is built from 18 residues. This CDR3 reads CSANPTGTGASSTDTQYF. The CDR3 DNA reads TGCAGTGCCAACCCAACCGGGACAGGGGCCTCTAGCACAGATACGCAGTATTTT.